The 23 T cell receptor beta chains in this list originate from one sample, sequenced in a study of T-cell reconstitution after alpha-beta-depleted transplantation in children. The library targeted TCRbeta and was prepared with unique molecular identifiers. One entry per CDR3 protein results from TCRdb running MiXCR on the PCR reads. The table records 670,000 or so distinct CDR3 sequences, 10% to 15% of them present only once. Sequences were derived from PBMCs, sampled before TCRalphabeta/CD19-depleted stem cell transplant. The receptors come from a girl aged 2-10 years with congenital amegakaryocytic thrombocytopenia, due to receive a stem cell transplant.

V gene TRBV20-1 combines with J gene TRBJ2-3, with 14 bases fitting TRBD2. This CDR3 region has 16 residues. Losses at the gene ends were 2 bases for V and 4 bases for J; bases not matched to a gene: 5. Germline-derived CDR1 and CDR2 are DFQATT and SNEGSKA (reference sequence). CDR3 nucleotide sequence: TGCAGTGCTAGACTGGGACTAGCGGGAGAGTCAGATACGCAGTATTTT. Translation: CSARLGLAGESDTQYF.

This clonotype was recorded many times. The chain combines TRBV29-1 with TRBJ2-1; D perhaps matches TRBD2 (6 bases). This CDR3 is 12 amino acids long. Germline V gene lookup returns CDR1 SQVTM and CDR2 ANQGSEA. The CDR3 DNA is TGCAGTTGGGGGAGGACCAAAAATGAGCAGTTCTTC. Translation gives CSWGRTKNEQFF.

This clonotype was detected ten times or more. This rearrangement joins TRBV15 to TRBJ2-1; 7 bases map to TRBD2. In germline, CDR1 is LNHNV, CDR2 YYDKDF (reference sequence). CDR3 length: 14 residues. Unmatched junction bases numbered 7, after V lost 8 bases and J lost 3 bases. The chain's CDR3 is CATSSGAYYNEQFF. The CDR3 DNA sequence: TGTGCCACCTCTAGCGGAGCGTACTACAATGAGCAGTTCTTC. Full variable domain (remainder filled in from reference TRBV15 and TRBJ2-1): DAMVIQNPRYQVTQFGKPVTLSCSQTLNHNVMYWYQQKSSQAPKLLFHYYDKDFNNEADTPDNFQSRRPNTSFCFLDIRSPGLGDTAMYLCATSSGAYYNEQFFGPGTRLTVL.

In this sample, this clonotype turned up many times. The rearrangement links TRBV29-1 to TRBJ1-2; a weak D match, TRBD1 (6 bases). The V gene lost 0 bases and the J gene lost 4 bases, with 15 bases spanning the gap. The germline gives CDR1 SQVTM, CDR2 ANQGSEA. The CDR3 loop spans 15 amino acids. The chain's CDR3 is CSVEDNYGQPYGYTF. The CDR3 DNA follows: TGCAGCGTTGAAGATAATTACGGACAGCCCTATGGCTACACCTTC.

This clonotype was counted between two and nine times. The CDR3 DNA reads TGCGCCAGCAGCCCATCCTCACGCCAGAGGTGGTTCTTC. It yields the protein CASSPSSRQRWFF. This rearrangement joins TRBV5-1 to TRBJ2-1; no clear D gene. V dropped 4 bases and J dropped 15 bases, with 20 bases sitting between them. CDR1 and CDR2 (germline): SGHRS, YFSETQ. This CDR3 is 13 amino acids long.

This chain uses TRBV20-1 with TRBJ2-7; a possible D gene is TRBD2 (6 bases). V was trimmed by 5 bases and J by 2 bases, leaving 13 bases between them. The germline gives CDR1 DFQATT, CDR2 SNEGSKA (reference sequence). The CDR3 runs 13 residues. The CDR3 coding sequence is TGCAGTGCTCCCCTTGCGGGGACCTACGAGCAGTACTTC. Its translation: CSAPLAGTYEQYF.

The gene calls are TRBV5-8 and TRBJ1-1; 10 bases line up with TRBD1. Germline CDR1 and CDR2: SGHTS and YDEGEE. V was clipped by 2 bases and J by 0 bases; unmatched bases: 7. The CDR3 has 17 amino acids. The CDR3 sequence is CASSFGTGDFMNTEAFF. The CDR3 DNA reads as TGTGCCAGCAGCTTTGGGACAGGGGACTTCATGAACACTGAAGCTTTCTTT. Complete variable domain (other parts from reference TRBV5-8 and TRBJ1-1): EAGVTQSPTHLIKTRGQQATLRCSPISGHTSVYWYQQALGLGLQFLLWYDEGEERNRGNFPPRFSGRQFPNYSSELNVNALELEDSALYLCASSFGTGDFMNTEAFFGQGTRLTVV.

Many counts were recorded for this clonotype. The CDR3 bases are TGCGCCAGCAGCTTGGGGGAGCCTTACAATGAGCAGTTCTTC. Its protein product is CASSLGEPYNEQFF. The chain couples TRBV5-1 to TRBJ2-1; D possibly corresponds to TRBD2 (5 bases). The germline V gene encodes CDR1 SGHRS and CDR2 YFSETQ. Trimming removed 0 bases from V and 4 bases from J, with 8 bases in between. The CDR3 covers 14 residues.

In this sample, this clonotype turned up many times. V gene TRBV29-1 combines with J gene TRBJ2-3; D is undetermined. The V end lost 7 bases, the J end lost 4 bases, and 12 bases lay between the germline ends. This CDR3 spans 12 amino acids. CDR1 is SQVTM, CDR2 ANQGSEA, per germline. The CDR3 nucleotides read TGCAGCGGTCTAGGTGAGGCAGATACGCAGTATTTT. Amino acid sequence: CSGLGEADTQYF.

The genes are TRBV2 and TRBJ2-7; TRBD2 matches 13 bases. Germline V lookup: CDR1 SNHLY, CDR2 FYNNEI. The CDR3 is made up of 20 amino acids. J gave up 0 bases and V 7 bases, and 18 bases lay outside the gene matches. The CDR3 DNA is TGTGCCAGCATGGGGTCGGGTGGACTAGCGGGAGTTCATAGCTCCTACGAGCAGTACTTC. This translates into CASMGSGGLAGVHSSYEQYF.

This clonotype was observed a few times. For the CDR3, the DNA is TGCGCCAGCAGCCCCGGGGCGGTGGTTCTCTACGAGCAGTACTTC. It translates to CASSPGAVVLYEQYF. The gene calls are TRBV5-1 and TRBJ2-7; tentatively, D is TRBD1 or TRBD2 (5 bases each). V was trimmed by 4 bases and J by 3 bases, leaving 17 bases between them. Germline values: CDR1 SGHRS, CDR2 YFSETQ. The CDR3 extends over 15 amino acids.

The chain is built from TRBV20-1 and TRBJ2-3; the match to TRBD2 covers 9 bases. Looked up from germline, CDR1 is DFQATT and CDR2 is SNEGSKA (reference sequence). V lost 3 bases to trimming and J lost 1 base; unmatched junction nucleotides: 8. The CDR3 loop spans 16 amino acids. Here the CDR3 DNA reads TGCAGTGCTAGCGACAGGGCTAGCGGGGGCACAGATACGCAGTATTTT. Translated: CSASDRASGGTDTQYF.

The chain recombines TRBV5-1 with TRBJ2-7; tentatively, D is TRBD1 (5 bases). CDR3 size: 13 residues. V was pared by 0 bases and J by 5 bases, with 9 bases between. Germline V gene sequence: CDR1 SGHRS, CDR2 YFSETQ. CDR3 sequence: CASSLAAGHEQYF. As DNA, the CDR3 is TGCGCCAGCAGCTTGGCGGCAGGGCACGAGCAGTACTTC.

This clonotype has ten or more counts. The chain has TRBV5-1 and TRBJ1-4; D gene unclear. The CDR3 covers 13 residues. Germline V lookup: CDR1 SGHRS, CDR2 YFSETQ. The germline V and J ends were trimmed by 4 bases and 5 bases, with 9 bases remaining between them. CDR3 sequence reads: CASSGQTNEKLFF. The CDR3 DNA is TGCGCCAGCAGCGGTCAGACGAATGAAAAACTGTTTTTT.

A few counts support this clonotype. This chain connects TRBV7-9 to TRBJ1-1; no clear D. The CDR3 consists of 12 residues. Trimming took off 7 bases at V and 7 bases at J, with 13 bases between the two ends. CDR1 is SEHNR and CDR2 is FQNEAQ in the germline V gene (reference sequence). CDR3 region: CASTRRADEAFF. Here the CDR3 DNA reads TGTGCCAGCACGCGGCGGGCGGATGAAGCTTTCTTT. Supplemented by reference TRBV7-9 and TRBJ1-1, the full variable domain reads DTGVSQNPRHKITKRGQNVTFRCDPISEHNRLYWYRQTLGQGPEFLTYFQNEAQLEKSRLLSDRFSAERPKGSFSTLEIQRTEQGDSAMYLCASTRRADEAFFGQGTRLTVV.

This clonotype showed up just a few times. The gene calls are TRBV27 and TRBJ2-2; no clear D. V lost 2 bases, J lost 8 bases, and 12 bases lay in between. This CDR3 has 14 amino acids. Germline loops: CDR1 MNHEY, CDR2 SMNVEV (reference sequence). The CDR3 is CASSLLVPGGELFF. CDR3 bases: TGTGCCAGCAGTTTACTAGTGCCCGGTGGGGAGCTGTTTTTT.

The V and J genes are TRBV12-3 or TRBV12-4 and TRBJ2-6; unclear D gene. The CDR3 is 19 residues long. With 4 bases removed from V and 2 bases from J, the gap between germline ends came to 21 bases. In nucleotides, the CDR3 is TGTGCCAGCAGTTCGACAATACTCACACCTTACACTGGGGCCAACGTCCTGACTTTC. Amino acids: CASSSTILTPYTGANVLTF.

This clonotype was picked up many times. This chain connects TRBV29-1 to TRBJ2-3; D is unclear. Trimming took 2 bases from V and 3 from J, leaving 9 bases between them. The CDR3 covers 13 residues. Germline CDR1 is SQVTM and CDR2 is ANQGSEA. CDR3 amino acids: CSVEFGPTDTQYF. DNA of the CDR3: TGCAGCGTTGAATTCGGGCCTACAGATACGCAGTATTTT.

Many counts were recorded for this clonotype. The chain uses TRBV29-1 and TRBJ2-1; D ambiguous. The germline CDR1 and CDR2 sequences are SQVTM and ANQGSEA. The CDR3 length is 17 residues. V lost 5 bases, J lost 0 bases, and 20 bases lay in between. The CDR3 loop is CSVKKAVAVSSYNEQFF. CDR3 sequence (DNA): TGCAGCGTTAAAAAGGCTGTGGCGGTGAGCTCCTACAATGAGCAGTTCTTC.

This clonotype was counted between two and nine times. The rearrangement uses TRBV20-1 and TRBJ2-5; D tentatively fits TRBD1 or TRBD2 (6 bases each). There are 17 residues in the CDR3. CDR1 is DFQATT, CDR2 SNEGSKA, per germline (reference sequence). V lost 2 bases, J lost 1 base, and 20 bases lay in between. Here the CDR3 DNA reads TGCAGTGCTAGACCTTGGAACGACGGGGGCCTCCAAGAGACCCAGTACTTC. Protein product: CSARPWNDGGLQETQYF.

This clonotype occurred many times. The J gene is TRBJ2-1, the V gene TRBV29-1, with D possibly matching TRBD1 (5 bases). Per germline, CDR1 SQVTM and CDR2 ANQGSEA. Trimming removed 6 bases at V and 4 bases at J, with 7 bases between. CDR3 length equals 11 residues. The CDR3 loop reads CSVNRYNEQFF. CDR3 in DNA: TGCAGCGTGAACAGGTACAATGAGCAGTTCTTC.

This clonotype appeared many times. The rearrangement links TRBV5-1 to TRBJ1-3; D call uncertain. Trimming left V 1 base short and J 0 bases short, with 14 bases between. The germline V gene has CDR1 SGHRS and CDR2 YFSETQ. The length of the CDR3 is 17 residues. The CDR3 loop is CASSLKAWDFSGNTIYF. CDR3 nucleotides: TGCGCCAGCAGCTTGAAAGCTTGGGATTTCTCTGGAAACACCATATATTTT. Full variable domain (outside the CDR3, taken from reference TRBV5-1 and TRBJ1-3): KAGVTQTPRYLIKTRGQQVTLSCSPISGHRSVSWYQQTPGQGLQFLFEYFSETQRNKGNFPGRFSGRQFSNSRSEMNVSTLELGDSALYLCASSLKAWDFSGNTIYFGEGSWLTVV.

In this sample, this clonotype turned up many times. In DNA, the CDR3 is TGTGCCATCAGTGAGATGATTAGTTCTGTCGGGGAGCTGTTTTTT. It specifies CAISEMISSVGELFF. This sequence joins TRBV10-3 and TRBJ2-2; D call uncertain. Germline assignment: CDR1 ENHRY and CDR2 SYGVKD. Trimming took off 2 bases at V and 7 bases at J, with 14 bases between the two ends. This CDR3 has 15 residues.